These 7 T cell receptor beta chains were all obtained from the same sample, sequenced in a study of Graves' ophthalmopathy and Graves' hyperthyroidism. Investigators amplified TCR beta CDR3 regions from RNA transcripts. RT-PCR was first run with HTBI primers, then multiplex PCR in a second round. TCRdb used MiXCR to reprocess the multiplex PCR reads, holding one entry per CDR3 protein. The profile shows hundreds of thousands of distinct CDR3 sequences, approximately 39% of them singletons. The sample taken for sequencing was peripheral blood. These receptors originate from an adult man with Graves' ophthalmopathy.

This rearrangement joins TRBV7-9 to TRBJ1-2, with D unclear. Germline V gene sequence: CDR1 SEHNR, CDR2 FQNEAQ (reference sequence). The CDR3 extends over 14 amino acids. The V end lost 6 bases, the J end lost 6 bases, and 17 bases lay between the germline ends. CDR3 sequence reads: CASSSCGRGNGYTF. CDR3 sequence (DNA): TGTGCCAGCAGTTCTTGCGGGCGAGGAAATGGCTACACCTTC.

In this sample, this clonotype turned up many times. The chain recombines TRBV10-3 with TRBJ2-2; 7 bases are shared with TRBD2. Germline lookup yields CDR1 ENHRY and CDR2 SYGVKD. This CDR3 has 15 residues. The J segment lost 2 bases and the V segment lost 8 bases, leaving 8 bases of the junction unmatched. For the CDR3, the DNA is TGTGCCATCGGCAGCGGGACTCATAACACCGGGGAGCTGTTTTTT. Its protein product is CAIGSGTHNTGELFF.

This sequence joins TRBV7-9 and TRBJ1-4; D is unclear. V lost 4 bases, J lost 9 bases, and 9 bases lay in between. The CDR3 runs to 12 residues. The germline CDR1 and CDR2 sequences are SEHNR and FQNEAQ (reference sequence). The DNA for the CDR3 is TGTGCCAGCAGCTATCCAGTAAAAAAACTGTTTTTT. Translation gives CASSYPVKKLFF.

This clonotype appeared many times. The J gene is TRBJ1-1, the V gene TRBV9; D possibly corresponds to TRBD1 (5 bases). The germline CDR1 and CDR2 sequences are SGDLS and YYNGEE. CDR3 length: 15 amino acids. V was clipped by 3 bases and J by 0 bases, with 12 bases between them. CDR3 bases: TGTGCCAGCAGCGCCAGGGTTAGCATGAACACTGAAGCTTTCTTT. It specifies CASSARVSMNTEAFF. The full variable domain, in which reference TRBV9 and TRBJ1-1 provide the parts outside the CDR3, is DSGVTQTPKHLITATGQRVTLRCSPRSGDLSVYWYQQSLDQGLQFLIQYYNGEERAKGNILERFSAQQFPDLHSELNLSSLELGDSALYFCASSARVSMNTEAFFGQGTRLTVV.

This clonotype was observed a single time. This rearrangement joins TRBV10-3 to TRBJ2-7; 11 bases fit TRBD2. From germline, CDR1 is ENHRY and CDR2 SYGVKD. The CDR3 covers 15 residues. V lost 10 bases, J lost 0 bases, and 8 bases stayed unmatched. CDR3 loop: CASRLLAGVSYEQYF. The CDR3 region has the DNA TGTGCCAGCAGACTACTAGCGGGGGTCTCCTACGAGCAGTACTTC.

This clonotype was counted ten times or more. The V and J genes are TRBV20-1 and TRBJ2-7, with 7 nucleotides matching TRBD2. Germline loops: CDR1 DFQATT, CDR2 SNEGSKA (reference sequence). The CDR3 loop spans 13 amino acids. The V gene end was trimmed by 6 bases and the J gene end by 3 bases; junction bases not matched to a gene: 8. CDR3 nucleotides: TGCAGTGCCAAGAAAGGCGGGAGCTACGAGCAGTACTTC. Protein: CSAKKGGSYEQYF.

The table lists this clonotype with many counts. The genes are TRBV5-8 and TRBJ1-5, with 8 bases fitting TRBD1. Unmatched junction bases numbered 10, after V lost 4 bases and J lost 7 bases. The CDR3 has 15 amino acids. CDR1 and CDR2 from the germline V gene are SGHTS and YDEGEE. For the CDR3, the DNA is TGTGCCAGCAGCACCCTCCAGGGGGCGCGACAGCCCCAGCATTTT. Translating it yields CASSTLQGARQPQHF.